These T cell receptor beta chains were read from a single sample in a study of Ad26.COV2.S vaccination and SARS-CoV-2 variants. Produced via immunoSEQ multiplex PCR; TCRdb's table is partial and in-frame only. There are some 520,000 clones in the sample; roughly 89% occur only once, and 9.5% to 15% lies in the top ten. Material: peripheral blood, obtained in a trial of Ad26.COV2.S vaccine versus placebo. The receptors derive from a person aged 18-65 years who received the Ad26.COV2.S COVID-19 vaccine or a placebo. Both conserved end residues are part of each CDR3. The D gene is left open where the match is weak. The size field is filled for only some rows; it gives once, few, many or a size class.

TRBV3-1/TRBV3-2	TRBJ2-1	-	TRBD2	CASSQGRLAVEQFF	TGTGCCAGCAGCCAAGGTCGACTAGCGGTTGAGCAGTTCTTC
TRBV29-1	TRBJ2-1	once	TRBD2	CSVAGGVDLGYNEQFF	TGCAGCGTTGCGGGAGGCGTGGATTTGGGTTACAATGAGCAGTTCTTC
TRBV5-4	TRBJ1-1	-	-	CASSLDLSGMNTEAFF	TGTGCCAGCAGCTTGGATTTGTCAGGGATGAACACTGAAGCTTTCTTT
TRBV12-3/TRBV12-4	TRBJ2-5	-	-	CASRAGTGETQYF	TGTGCCAGCAGGGCGGGGACCGGAGAGACCCAGTACTTC
TRBV3-1/TRBV3-2	TRBJ2-2	-	TRBD1	CASSQAHRGRGSRTTGELFF	TGTGCCAGCAGCCAAGCCCACAGGGGAAGAGGGAGCCGTACCACCGGGGAGCTGTTTTTT
TRBV19	TRBJ1-3	-	-	CASSEQGGSGNTIYF	TGTGCCAGTAGCGAGCAGGGTGGCTCTGGAAACACCATATATTTT
TRBV4-2	TRBJ1-6	-	-	CASSQDLTLHF	TGTGCCAGCAGCCAAGATCTAACCCTCCACTTT
TRBV25-1	TRBJ2-5	-	-	CASSEIETQYF	TGTGCCAGCAGTGAAATAGAGACCCAGTACTTC
TRBV27	TRBJ2-3	-	-	CASSFTGRGTDTQYF	TGTGCCAGCAGTTTTACGGGGAGAGGCACAGATACGCAGTATTTT
TRBV6-5	TRBJ1-1	-	TRBD1	CASSYSGQGPEAFF	TGTGCCAGCAGTTACTCCGGACAGGGTCCTGAAGCTTTCTTT
TRBV7-9	TRBJ1-4	-	-	CASSSTGTIYEKLFF	TGTGCCAGCAGCTCTACCGGGACAATTTATGAAAAACTGTTTTTT
TRBV28	TRBJ1-4	-	TRBD1	CASRGTDYDSQFF	TGTGCCAGCAGGGGGACAGACTACGATTCACAGTTTTTT
TRBV9	TRBJ2-2	-	TRBD1	CASSSRDRGLTGELFF	TGTGCCAGCAGTTCCAGGGACAGGGGGCTAACCGGGGAGCTGTTTTTT
TRBV2	TRBJ1-2	-	-	CASGGRGVYGYTF	TGTGCCAGCGGAGGGAGGGGCGTCTATGGCTACACCTTC
TRBV28	TRBJ1-2	-	-	CASSLGLGQYGYTF	TGTGCCAGCAGTTTGGGGCTCGGGCAGTATGGCTACACCTTC
TRBV19	TRBJ2-2	-	-	CATGTLGTGELFF	TGTGCCACGGGGACATTAGGCACCGGGGAGCTGTTTTTT
TRBV4-2	TRBJ1-1	-	-	CASSQDMRGSAEAFF	TGTGCCAGCAGCCAAGATATGCGGGGTTCCGCTGAAGCTTTCTTT
TRBV7-9	TRBJ2-5	once	TRBD2	CASSSPGSGEETQYF	TGTGCCAGCAGCTCCCCGGGGAGCGGGGAAGAGACCCAGTACTTC
TRBV28	TRBJ1-4	-	-	CASSLGGQTEKLFF	TGTGCCAGCAGTTTAGGAGGACAGACTGAAAAACTGTTTTTT
TRBV24-1	TRBJ2-6	-	-	CATSDPGGERANVLTF	TGTGCCACCAGTGATCCCGGGGGCGAGAGGGCCAACGTCCTGACTTTC
TRBV11-1	TRBJ2-1	once	TRBD1	CASSPRDRAHNEQFF	TGTGCCAGCAGCCCCCGGGACAGGGCCCACAATGAGCAGTTCTTC
TRBV2	TRBJ2-7	-	-	CASRPRGFSYEQYF	TGTGCCAGCAGGCCCCGGGGTTTCTCCTACGAGCAGTACTTC
TRBV4-1	TRBJ2-7	-	-	CASSQDQTPLYEQYF	TGCGCCAGCAGCCAAGATCAGACCCCTCTCTACGAGCAGTACTTC
TRBV24-1	TRBJ2-5	-	-	CATSDLVPPGPKETQYF	TGTGCCACCAGTGATTTGGTGCCACCGGGACCAAAAGAGACCCAGTACTTC
TRBV28	TRBJ1-4	many	-	CASSLFGQAPKLFF	TGTGCCAGCAGTTTGTTTGGTCAGGCACCTAAACTGTTTTTT
TRBV21-1	TRBJ2-7	-	-	CASSKARDPTYEQYF	TGTGCCAGCAGCAAAGCTCGCGACCCGACCTACGAGCAGTACTTC
TRBV13	TRBJ2-4	-	-	CASSPQSGSKNIQYF	TGTGCCAGCAGCCCCCAGAGCGGGTCCAAAAACATTCAGTACTTC
TRBV4-2	TRBJ1-2	-	TRBD1	CASSQDEQGGNYGYTF	TGTGCCAGCAGCCAAGATGAGCAAGGGGGCAACTATGGCTACACCTTC
TRBV27	TRBJ1-3	-	TRBD1	CASSPPGQGMSWPSGNTIYF	TGTGCCAGCAGCCCGCCCGGACAGGGAATGTCCTGGCCGTCTGGAAACACCATATATTTT
TRBV7-2	TRBJ2-3	-	-	CASSLDRSDTQYF	TGTGCCAGCAGCTTAGACCGCTCAGATACGCAGTATTTT
TRBV6-2/TRBV6-3	TRBJ2-2	-	-	CASSYSTTSKLNTGELFF	TGTGCCAGCAGTTACTCGACCACTAGCAAACTCAACACCGGGGAGCTGTTTTTT
TRBV6-5	TRBJ2-2	-	-	CASTPLRGGGELFF	TGTGCCAGCACCCCCCTACGGGGCGGCGGGGAGCTGTTTTTT
TRBV9	TRBJ2-7	few	TRBD2	CASSYGLAGGSSYEQYF	TGTGCCAGCAGCTACGGACTAGCGGGAGGGAGCTCCTACGAGCAGTACTTC
TRBV28	TRBJ1-4	-	-	CASSTRDEKLFF	TGTGCCAGCAGTACCCGGGACGAAAAACTGTTTTTT
TRBV6-5	TRBJ1-5	-	-	CASSYSRSQPQHF	TGTGCCAGCAGTTACTCGAGAAGTCAGCCCCAGCATTTT
TRBV21-1	TRBJ1-6	-	-	CASSKKGAENSPLHF	TGTGCCAGCAGCAAGAAGGGGGCGGAAAATTCACCCCTCCACTTT
TRBV4-3	TRBJ1-1	-	TRBD1	CASSHDRANTEAFF	TGCGCCAGCAGCCACGACAGGGCGAACACTGAAGCTTTCTTT
TRBV11-2	TRBJ2-7	-	-	CASSLDYEQYF	TGTGCCAGCAGCCTAGACTACGAGCAGTACTTC
TRBV7-7	TRBJ2-3	-	TRBD1	CASSLGTGPAYF	TGTGCCAGCAGCTTAGGGACAGGCCCGGCGTATTTT
TRBV20-1	TRBJ2-1	-	TRBD2	CSASLLAGVGEQFF	TGCAGTGCTAGTTTGCTAGCGGGAGTGGGTGAGCAGTTCTTC
TRBV5-1	TRBJ1-2	-	TRBD1	CASSLGGQGQGSYTF	TGCGCCAGCAGCTTGGGGGGACAGGGGCAAGGAAGCTACACCTTC
TRBV30	TRBJ2-7	once	TRBD2	CAWSVGGSSYEQYF	TGTGCCTGGAGCGTTGGCGGGAGCTCCTACGAGCAGTACTTC
TRBV2	TRBJ2-5	-	-	CASRELPGETQYF	TGTGCCAGCAGGGAATTGCCCGGGGAGACCCAGTACTTC
TRBV27	TRBJ1-2	-	-	CASFTRGLGGYTF	TGTGCCAGCTTTACGCGCGGGCTTGGTGGCTACACCTTC
TRBV9	TRBJ2-1	-	TRBD1	CASSWETGTGPYNEQFF	TGTGCCAGCAGCTGGGAGACCGGGACAGGACCTTACAATGAGCAGTTCTTC
TRBV5-4	TRBJ1-1	many	-	CASSPLGGNMNTEAFF	TGTGCCAGCAGCCCACTGGGGGGGAATATGAACACTGAAGCTTTCTTT
TRBV30	TRBJ1-2	-	-	CAWSVLLGLNGYTF	TGTGCCTGGAGTGTATTACTGGGGTTGAATGGCTACACCTTC
TRBV1	TRBJ2-5	-	-	CTSSGEADVGETQYF	TGCACCAGCAGCGGCGAGGCAGACGTGGGGGAGACCCAGTACTTC
TRBV6-5	TRBJ1-5	-	-	CASQTQGFDQPQHF	TGTGCCAGCCAGACACAGGGTTTTGATCAGCCCCAGCATTTT
TRBV24-1	TRBJ2-7	-	-	CATSDLHYEQYF	TGTGCCACCAGTGATTTGCACTACGAGCAGTACTTC
TRBV19	TRBJ1-2	-	TRBD1	CASSLPTWTGGYTF	TGTGCCAGTAGTCTTCCCACCTGGACAGGGGGCTACACCTTC
TRBV5-6	TRBJ2-4	-	-	CASSSRTAARNIQYF	TGTGCCAGCAGCTCGCGGACGGCGGCTAGGAACATTCAGTACTTC
TRBV4-3	TRBJ2-3	-	TRBD1	CASSQETGGGTDTQYF	TGCGCCAGCAGCCAAGAGACAGGGGGTGGCACAGATACGCAGTATTTT
TRBV29-1	TRBJ2-7	-	TRBD1	CSVRDRTYEQYF	TGCAGCGTTAGGGACAGAACCTACGAGCAGTACTTC
TRBV2	TRBJ1-2	once	-	CASNIGKGNGYTF	TGTGCCAGCAATATTGGCAAGGGTAATGGCTACACCTTC
TRBV23-1	TRBJ2-7	-	TRBD1	CASSPPGQGVEQYF	TGCGCCAGCAGTCCTCCGGGACAGGGCGTTGAGCAGTACTTC
TRBV7-2	TRBJ2-7	-	-	CASSHREVQYF	TGTGCCAGCAGCCACAGGGAAGTGCAGTACTTC
TRBV6-5	TRBJ2-5	-	-	CASSYVGEETQYF	TGTGCCAGCAGTTACGTAGGGGAGGAGACCCAGTACTTC
TRBV29-1	TRBJ1-2	-	-	CSVGGQADGYTF	TGCAGCGTTGGAGGGCAGGCAGATGGCTACACCTTC